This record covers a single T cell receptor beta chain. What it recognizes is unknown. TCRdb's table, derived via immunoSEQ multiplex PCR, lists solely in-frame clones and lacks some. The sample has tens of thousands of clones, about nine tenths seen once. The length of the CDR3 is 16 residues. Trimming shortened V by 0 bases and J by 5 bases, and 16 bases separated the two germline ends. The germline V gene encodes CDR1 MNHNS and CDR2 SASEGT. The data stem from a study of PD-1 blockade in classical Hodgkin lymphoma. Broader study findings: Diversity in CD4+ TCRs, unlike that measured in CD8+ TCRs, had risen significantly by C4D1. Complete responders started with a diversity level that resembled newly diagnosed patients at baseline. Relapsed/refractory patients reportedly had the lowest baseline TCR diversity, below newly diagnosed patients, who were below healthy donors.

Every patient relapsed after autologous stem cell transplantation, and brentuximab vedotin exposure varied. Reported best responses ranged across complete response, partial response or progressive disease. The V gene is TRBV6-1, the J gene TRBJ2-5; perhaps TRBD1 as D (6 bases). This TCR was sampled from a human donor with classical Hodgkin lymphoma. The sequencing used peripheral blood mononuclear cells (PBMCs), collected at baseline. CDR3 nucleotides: TGTGCCAGCAGTGAAGCCGGGTCTACAGGGACGGAGACCCAGTACTTC. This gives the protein CASSEAGSTGTETQYF.